Presented here are 5 T cell receptor beta chains from one specimen sequenced in a study of technical replicates of blood from a handful of donors. The table came from immunoSEQ multiplex PCR; TCRdb's copy has only in-frame clones and leaves some out. The table lists about 75,000 clones, 91% of them singletons. The sample consisted of T cells isolated from PBMCs. All receptors come from a human donor in good health. Some clones in this sample may be carry-over from other donors' samples.

The chain combines TRBV7-3 with TRBJ1-1; 10 bases map to TRBD1. J gave up 8 bases and V 2 bases, and 2 bases lay outside the gene matches. Germline loops: CDR1 SGHTA, CDR2 FQGTGA. There are 13 residues in the CDR3. The CDR3, as DNA: TGTGCCAGCAGCTTACAGACAGGGGGCGAAGCTTTCTTT. It encodes CASSLQTGGEAFF.

This sequence joins TRBV4-2 and TRBJ2-7; 9 bases fit TRBD2. Germline V CDR1 and CDR2: LGHNA, YNFKEQ. V gave up 1 base and J gave up 1 base; unmatched junction bases: 8. This CDR3 has 17 amino acids. The CDR3, as DNA: TGTGCCAGCAGCCAAGTATCAAGCGGGGGGTCGTCCTACGAGCAGTACTTC. Encoded protein: CASSQVSSGGSSYEQYF.

The chain carries TRBV10-3 and TRBJ2-1, with 7 bases fitting TRBD2. Unmatched junction bases numbered 9, after V lost 4 bases and J lost 9 bases. This CDR3 is built from 14 residues. CDR1 and CDR2 (germline): ENHRY, SYGVKD. CDR3 in amino acids: CAISGLREVGEQFF. CDR3 in DNA: TGTGCCATCAGTGGTTTACGGGAGGTGGGTGAGCAGTTCTTC.

This chain links TRBV4-1 with TRBJ1-1, with D tentatively TRBD1 (5 bases). The V gene lost 4 bases and the J gene lost 6 bases, with 15 bases spanning the gap. CDR1 is MGHRA and CDR2 is YSYEKL in the germline V gene. This CDR3 is built from 14 residues. The CDR3 sequence is CASSPRDSLAEAFF. The CDR3 DNA is TGCGCCAGCAGCCCCCGGGACTCCTTGGCTGAAGCTTTCTTT.

The V gene is TRBV27, the J gene TRBJ2-2; D gene unclear. V was shortened by 5 bases and J by 2 bases, with 6 bases between the two germline ends. Germline lookup yields CDR1 MNHEY and CDR2 SMNVEV (reference sequence). The CDR3 extends over 13 amino acids. The CDR3: CASSPRNTGELFF. The CDR3 DNA reads as TGTGCCAGCAGTCCCAGAAACACCGGGGAGCTGTTTTTT.